The sequence of this T cell receptor (beta chain) was determined in a study of blood T cells in healthy people across ages. The use of a sample-barcoded 5' primer and a J-beta primer mix characterized a second PCR of about 7 to 12 cycles. In TCRdb, the 5' RACE reads were re-called with MiXCR into one record per CDR3 protein. The top ten clones hold 11% of a sample with about 1.6 million distinct CDR3 sequences, about 35% of them seen once. This clonotype has only a few counts. Antigen: not known. Study-wide points: Compared with aged donors, long-lived donors showed fewer expanded clones, suggesting selection. Since the PBMCs were unsorted, naive and antigen-experienced cells could not be conclusively compared.

This clonotype was sampled from a woman aged 25 to 39 in good health. The specimen was blood.

This CDR3 is CASSLTINAGPTEQYF. CDR3 in DNA: TGTGCCAGCAGTTTAACTATAAACGCAGGCCCTACAGAGCAGTACTTC. The chain has TRBV27 and TRBJ2-7; D not certain. Germline CDR1 and CDR2: MNHEY and SMNVEV (reference sequence). The ends were cut back, 2 bases at V and 7 bases at J, with 21 bases in the middle. CDR3 length: 16 residues.